This T cell receptor (beta chain) stems from a study of CD4 T cells in relation to SARS-CoV-2 and coronaviruses. Study-level points and caveats: Memory recall responses, not primary responses primed in culture, are what the assay detects. No crossreactivity against non-spike viral proteins was tested here.

A note on this clone: Its antigen remains unidentified.

This CDR3 is built from 12 residues. Germline values: CDR1 WSHSY, CDR2 SAAADI. Losses at the gene ends were 4 bases for V and 7 bases for J; bases not matched to a gene: 3. Before the COVID-19 pandemic, during about 2010-2019, CD4+ T cells were taken from unexposed donors. Here immunoSEQ multiplex PCR was the method, and the copy in TCRdb shows in-frame clones only, minus some. The sample carries under 70,000 clones, 86% recorded once. This chain links TRBV10-2 with TRBJ2-7; 8 bases match TRBD2. Sequenced material: memory CD4+ T cells from PBMCs. The receptor's source is a human donor in good health. CDR3 sequence reads: CASSGTSFEQYF. The CDR3 DNA sequence: TGCGCCAGCAGTGGGACTAGCTTTGAGCAGTACTTC.